A single sample gave rise to the 22 T cell receptor beta chains below, sequenced in a study of cytomegalovirus exposure and HLA in healthy donors. The PCR employed 60 Vbeta primers together with 13 Jbeta primers. Sequencing was performed with immunoSEQ multiplex PCR; in TCRdb, only in-frame clones are kept and a portion is missing. The repertoire has about 120,000 clones, 77% of them found once; the top ten carry under 7%. Sequencing was performed on PBMCs. These receptors originate from a man between 18 and 29 years old in good health and CMV-seropositive.

The sample holds a few counts of this clone. A junction boundary mismatches the germline segment, possibly from a read error. This rearrangement joins TRBV27 to TRBJ2-6; TRBD2 aligns across 7 bases. The CDR3 runs 19 residues. Germline CDR1 and CDR2: MNHEY and SMNVEV (reference sequence). The CDR3 DNA reads as TGTGCCAGCAGCGGATTCTTAGCGGGCCAGAGCTCTGGGGCCAACGGCCTGACTTTC. It translates to CASSGFLAGQSSGANGLTF.

This chain links TRBV23-1 with TRBJ2-1, with 7 nucleotides matching TRBD2. TRBV23-1 is placed among ORFs of uncertain function. CDR3 length equals 18 residues. The V segment lost 2 bases and the J segment 1 base; nucleotides outside the gene matches: 11. The CDR3 region is CASSQIREAGRSYNEQFF. The CDR3 bases are TGCGCCAGCAGTCAAATCCGAGAAGCGGGAAGGTCCTACAATGAGCAGTTCTTC.

This clone was detected only once. The gene calls are TRBV5-6 and TRBJ2-5; D might be TRBD2 (5 bases). CDR3 length equals 13 residues. V dropped 5 bases and J dropped 5 bases, with 13 bases sitting between them. CDR1 SGHDT and CDR2 YYEEEE come from the germline V gene. The CDR3 nucleotides read TGTGCCAGCAGTCCGAGGGTAGTGGAGACCCAGTACTTC. This encodes CASSPRVVETQYF.

The gene calls are TRBV7-3 and TRBJ2-7; TRBD1 matches at 8 bases. Per the germline V gene, CDR1 is SGHTA and CDR2 is FQGTGA. This CDR3 spans 13 amino acids. J was trimmed by 6 bases and V by 5 bases; bases with no gene match: 6. The chain's CDR3 is CASSVDRAAEQYF. The CDR3 nucleotides are TGTGCCAGCAGCGTGGACAGGGCGGCCGAGCAGTACTTC.

The rearrangement uses TRBV25-1 and TRBJ2-7; 9 nucleotides align to TRBD2. J lost 2 bases, V lost 6 bases, and 11 bases had no gene match. Germline V lookup: CDR1 MGHDK, CDR2 SYGVNS. The CDR3 is made up of 16 amino acids. CDR3 loop: CASRPLGGRDAYEQYF. In nucleotides, the CDR3 is TGTGCCAGCAGGCCTTTGGGCGGGAGGGACGCCTACGAGCAGTACTTC.

The J gene is TRBJ1-1, the V gene TRBV5-1; 11 bases are shared with TRBD1. The V gene end was trimmed by 2 bases and the J gene end by 2 bases; junction bases not matched to a gene: 5. The CDR3 has 16 residues. Germline lookup yields CDR1 SGHRS and CDR2 YFSETQ. The CDR3 DNA reads TGCGCCAGCAGCTTAATGGACAGGGGGCCTAACACTGAAGCTTTCTTT. Protein product: CASSLMDRGPNTEAFF.

The gene calls are TRBV7-8 and TRBJ1-2; a possible D gene is TRBD1 (6 bases). The germline CDR1 and CDR2 sequences are SGHVS and FQNEAQ. Trimming took 3 bases from V and 1 from J, leaving 9 bases between them. The CDR3 has 14 amino acids. The CDR3 loop is CASSFGGVNYGYTF. The CDR3, as DNA: TGTGCCAGCAGCTTTGGGGGCGTTAACTATGGCTACACCTTC. The full variable domain, in which reference TRBV7-8 and TRBJ1-2 provide the parts outside the CDR3, is GAGVSQSPRYKVAKRGQDVALRCDPISGHVSLFWYQQALGQGPEFLTYFQNEAQLDKSGLPSDRFFAERPEGSVSTLKIQRTQQEDSAVYLCASSFGGVNYGYTFGSGTRLTVV.

The V and J genes are TRBV5-6 and TRBJ1-4, with D perhaps matching TRBD1 (6 bases). Germline V CDR1 and CDR2: SGHDT, YYEEEE. The CDR3 spans 16 residues. Trimming stripped 2 bases from V and 4 bases from J, with 15 bases between. The DNA for the CDR3 is TGTGCCAGCAGCTTCGGACAGCCCGAATTTAATGAAAAACTGTTTTTT. Protein sequence: CASSFGQPEFNEKLFF.

Only one count was recorded for this clone. CDR3 in amino acids: CASSQSSGRSETQYF. The CDR3 DNA reads TGCGCCAGCAGCCAATCTAGCGGGAGATCCGAGACCCAGTACTTC. The chain uses TRBV4-1 and TRBJ2-5; 10 bases agree with TRBD2. J was trimmed by 5 bases and V by 2 bases; bases with no gene match: 5. There are 15 residues in the CDR3. Germline CDR1 MGHRA, CDR2 YSYEKL.

The gene calls are TRBV6-5 and TRBJ1-1, with D hard to call. Germline loops: CDR1 MNHEY, CDR2 SVGAGI. CDR3 length: 12 amino acids. Deletions cut 7 bases from V and 3 bases from J, with 9 bases between. The DNA of the CDR3 is TGTGCCAGCAAAGAGGGTGACACTGAAGCTTTCTTT. Translated: CASKEGDTEAFF.

The chain joins TRBV11-1 to TRBJ2-7; 8 bases align to TRBD1. This CDR3 is built from 13 residues. J lost 4 bases, V lost 7 bases, and 6 bases had no gene match. Germline loops: CDR1 SGHAT, CDR2 FQDESV (reference sequence). The CDR3 DNA sequence: TGTGCCAGCAACGCAGGGGGCCGGTACGAGCAGTACTTC. It is translated as CASNAGGRYEQYF. Based on the CDR3 plus reference TRBV11-1 and TRBJ2-7, the full variable domain is EAEVAQSPRYKITEKSQAVAFWCDPISGHATLYWYRQILGQGPELLVQFQDESVVDDSQLPKDRFSAERLKGVDSTLKIQPAELGDSAMYLCASNAGGRYEQYFGPGTRLTVT.

The chain links TRBV6-1 to TRBJ2-5; tentatively, D is TRBD1 (6 bases). CDR1 and CDR2 (germline): MNHNS, SASEGT. The CDR3 sequence is 14 residues long. Trimming cost V 5 bases and J 10 bases, with 20 bases left between them. CDR3 residues: CASSSRDTGRGQYF. The DNA for the CDR3 is TGTGCCAGCAGTTCCCGGGACACTGGTAGGGGCCAGTACTTC.

The chain is built from TRBV5-5 and TRBJ2-7; D may be TRBD2 (5 bases). V lost 1 base and J 4 bases, leaving 6 bases between the germline ends. CDR3 length: 12 residues. CDR1 and CDR2 (germline): SGHKS, YYEKEE (reference sequence). The CDR3 here is CASSLSGYEQYF. Written as DNA, the CDR3 is TGTGCCAGCAGCTTGTCGGGGTACGAGCAGTACTTC.

The chain combines TRBV19 with TRBJ1-1; 9 nucleotides agree with TRBD1. J gave up 5 bases and V 4 bases, and 8 bases lay outside the gene matches. This CDR3 contains 15 residues. Per the germline V gene, CDR1 is LNHDA and CDR2 is SQIVND (reference sequence). This CDR3 is CASSRRQGVGTEAFF. The DNA of the CDR3 is TGTGCCAGTAGTAGACGACAGGGGGTAGGAACTGAAGCTTTCTTT.

The rearrangement links TRBV18 to TRBJ1-1; TRBD1 might be the D (6 bases). The CDR3 has 12 residues. The germline gives CDR1 KGHSH, CDR2 LQKENI. Trimming removed 2 bases at V and 7 bases at J, with 8 bases between. In nucleotides, the CDR3 is TGTGCCAGCTCACCAGGGGGCAATGAAGCTTTCTTT. Protein product: CASSPGGNEAFF.

This chain uses TRBV18 with TRBJ1-1; D is possibly TRBD1 (5 bases). With 3 bases removed from V and 0 bases from J, the gap between germline ends came to 8 bases. The germline V gene has CDR1 KGHSH and CDR2 LQKENI. This CDR3 comprises 14 residues. Here the CDR3 DNA reads TGTGCCAGCTCACCTGGACAAGTGAACACTGAAGCTTTCTTT. Its translation is CASSPGQVNTEAFF.

The chain couples TRBV6-5 to TRBJ1-1, with TRBD1 as a possible D gene (5 bases). Germline CDR1 is MNHEY and CDR2 is SVGAGI. Trimming cost V 6 bases and J 5 bases, with 10 bases left between them. This CDR3 has 12 residues. The CDR3 sequence: CASRRGVTEAFF. DNA of the CDR3: TGTGCCAGCAGGCGGGGCGTAACTGAAGCTTTCTTT.

The chain is built from TRBV9 and TRBJ1-4; D unresolved. The V end lost 3 bases, the J end lost 0 bases, and 9 bases lay between the germline ends. The CDR3 extends over 15 amino acids. Germline CDR1 is SGDLS and CDR2 is YYNGEE. The CDR3 coding sequence is TGTGCCAGCAGCGCCGGTACTGCAACTAATGAAAAACTGTTTTTT. Amino acids: CASSAGTATNEKLFF. The full variable domain, in which reference TRBV9 and TRBJ1-4 provide the parts outside the CDR3, is DSGVTQTPKHLITATGQRVTLRCSPRSGDLSVYWYQQSLDQGLQFLIQYYNGEERAKGNILERFSAQQFPDLHSELNLSSLELGDSALYFCASSAGTATNEKLFFGSGTQLSVL.

The rearrangement links TRBV10-3 to TRBJ1-1; 8 bases agree with TRBD1. The CDR3 consists of 16 residues. CDR1 and CDR2 from the germline V gene are ENHRY and SYGVKD. V dropped 0 bases and J dropped 6; count of bases not matched to a gene: 9. The CDR3 spells CAISESWQGASSEAFF. CDR3 nucleotide sequence: TGTGCCATCAGTGAGTCTTGGCAGGGGGCTTCTTCTGAAGCTTTCTTT.

The V and J genes are TRBV21-1 and TRBJ2-1; the D call TRBD2 from the table was never checked on the DNA. TRBV21-1 is a known pseudogene. The CDR3 runs 14 residues. Here the CDR3 reads CASTWTSGRDEQFF. In nucleotides, the CDR3 is TGTGCCAGCACCTGGACTAGCGGGAGAGACGAGCAGTTCTTC.

The rearrangement joins TRBV29-1 to TRBJ1-2; 8 bases line up with TRBD1. The CDR3 runs 11 residues. Trimming cost V 7 bases and J 7 bases; bases outside gene matches: 5. CDR1 and CDR2 (germline): SQVTM, ANQGSEA. This CDR3 reads CSDTTGVGYTF. CDR3 nucleotide sequence: TGCAGCGATACGACAGGGGTTGGCTACACCTTC.

This clone was seen only once. One junction end does not reproduce the germline sequence, and a read error may be involved. This same CDR3 is encoded by further DNA sequences in the sample. The chain is built from TRBV7-7 and TRBJ2-5, with TRBD1 matching 12 bases. This CDR3 comprises 15 residues. Germline V gives CDR1 SSHAT, CDR2 FNYEAQ (reference sequence). For the CDR3, the DNA is TGTGCTAGCAGCTTGGGACAGGGGGCGCAAGAGACCCAGTACTTC. This codes for CASSLGQGAQETQYF. Drawing the rest from reference TRBV7-7 and TRBJ2-5, the complete variable domain is GAGVSQSPRYKVTKRGQDVTLRCDPISSHATLYWYQQALGQGPEFLTYFNYEAQPDKSGLPSDRFSAERPEGSISTLTIQRTEQRDSAMYRCASSLGQGAQETQYFGPGTRLLVL.